Below, 6 T cell receptor beta chains from the same sample are listed, as sequenced in a study of control samples from healthy donors and cancer patients (dated by TCRdb to the early 2020s). Libraries were constructed by the immunoSEQ multiplex PCR assay. The source is immuneACCESS, and TCRdb retained only in-frame sequences with V and J called. Part of the clones is not carried over; for the studies checked, unresolved V genes explain less than half of this, and the remainder is unexplained. The sample profile shows about 110,000 clones; approximately 84% of them were found once. 5% to 8.5% of the sample rests with the top ten. The specimen sequenced was blood. The receptors were gathered from a man between 18 and 35 years old in good health.

The chain uses TRBV19 and TRBJ1-6; perhaps TRBD1 as D (6 bases). The CDR3 extends over 13 amino acids. Germline V gene data show CDR1 as LNHDA and CDR2 as SQIVND (reference sequence). V lost 6 bases and J 7 bases, leaving 10 bases between the germline ends. The CDR3 region has the DNA TGTGCCAGTAGCACAGGGTGGAATTCACCCCTCCACTTT. This codes for CASSTGWNSPLHF.

This clone has only a few counts. This chain joins TRBV18 and TRBJ2-3, with a possible D match to TRBD2 (7 bases). V lost 3 bases, J lost 3 bases, and 22 bases lay in between. The germline CDR1 and CDR2 sequences are KGHSH and LQKENI. The CDR3 spans 18 residues. CDR3 coding DNA: TGTGCCAGCTCACCTTCCCTGGCGAAGGGGGGGCGGACAGATACGCAGTATTTT. It yields the protein CASSPSLAKGGRTDTQYF.

The chain joins TRBV12-2 to TRBJ2-7; the table's D call, TRBD1, has no DNA check behind it. TRBV12-2 is marked as a pseudogene. The CDR3 has 21 residues. In nucleotides, the CDR3 is TGTGCAAGTCGCTTAGCGGGGGTAGGGGACAGGACCCCCTATTGCTCCTACGAGCAGTACGTC. It codes for CASRLAGVGDRTPYCSYEQYV.

The table lists this clone with a count of one. The chain employs TRBV5-1 and TRBJ2-3; possible D gene TRBD2, 5 bases. Per germline, CDR1 SGHRS and CDR2 YFSETQ. V lost 4 bases to trimming and J lost 0 bases, with 18 bases between them. The CDR3 spans 17 residues. CDR3 nucleotide sequence: TGCGCCAGCAGCGAGGCTAGCTTTCTAACTAGCACAGATACGCAGTATTTT. As protein: CASSEASFLTSTDTQYF.

The chain combines TRBV4-1 with TRBJ2-5; 10 positions agree with TRBD2. Germline-derived CDR1 and CDR2 are MGHRA and YSYEKL. This CDR3 is 17 amino acids long. V dropped 2 bases and J dropped 2; count of bases not matched to a gene: 8. The CDR3 DNA follows: TGCGCCAGCAGCCAACCGTGGGCGGGACTAGCGCAAGAGACCCAGTACTTC. It specifies CASSQPWAGLAQETQYF.

The chain employs TRBV4-1 and TRBJ2-1, with D maybe TRBD2 (6 bases). V dropped 0 bases and J dropped 10 bases, with 10 bases sitting between them. The V gene's germline CDR1 is MGHRA and CDR2 YSYEKL. There are 13 residues in the CDR3. The CDR3 DNA reads TGCGCCAGCAGCCAAGATTGGCGGGAAGAGCAGTTCTTC. The encoded protein is CASSQDWREEQFF.